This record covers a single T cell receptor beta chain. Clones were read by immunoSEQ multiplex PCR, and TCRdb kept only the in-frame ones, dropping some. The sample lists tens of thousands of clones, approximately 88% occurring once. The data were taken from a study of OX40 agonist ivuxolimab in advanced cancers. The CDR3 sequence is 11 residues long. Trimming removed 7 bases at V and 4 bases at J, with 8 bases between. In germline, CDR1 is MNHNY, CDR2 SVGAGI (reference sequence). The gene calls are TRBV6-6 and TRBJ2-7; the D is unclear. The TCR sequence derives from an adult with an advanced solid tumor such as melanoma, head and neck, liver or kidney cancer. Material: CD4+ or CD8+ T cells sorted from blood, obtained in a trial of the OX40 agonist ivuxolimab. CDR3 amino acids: CASTNFYEQYF. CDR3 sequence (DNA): TGTGCCAGCACCAATTTTTACGAGCAGTACTTC.